This record looks at one TCR beta chain sequence and its context. The V and J ends lost 5 bases and 1 base, in that order; junction bases with no gene match: 10. The CDR3 consists of 17 residues. Germline CDR1 reads KGHSH; CDR2 reads LQKENI. Sequenced by immunoSEQ multiplex PCR; TCRdb stores in-frame clones only, minus some. This table has 180,000 or so clones, 70% to 90% appearing once. The data were taken from a study of blood T cell repertoires in COVID-19. Overall study: Acute-phase and convalescent COVID-19 samples originated in the United States, Italy and Spain. T cells, B-cell-depleted T cells, or PBMCs provided the cDNA or gDNA that served as material.

Material: peripheral blood. The genes are TRBV18 and TRBJ2-1, with 8 positions matching TRBD2. This sequence was found in a man in his fifties or sixties with acute or convalescent COVID-19. The CDR3 reads CASSTKVAGMSYNEQFF. The CDR3 nucleotides read TGTGCCAGCTCAACAAAGGTAGCGGGAATGTCCTACAATGAGCAGTTCTTC.